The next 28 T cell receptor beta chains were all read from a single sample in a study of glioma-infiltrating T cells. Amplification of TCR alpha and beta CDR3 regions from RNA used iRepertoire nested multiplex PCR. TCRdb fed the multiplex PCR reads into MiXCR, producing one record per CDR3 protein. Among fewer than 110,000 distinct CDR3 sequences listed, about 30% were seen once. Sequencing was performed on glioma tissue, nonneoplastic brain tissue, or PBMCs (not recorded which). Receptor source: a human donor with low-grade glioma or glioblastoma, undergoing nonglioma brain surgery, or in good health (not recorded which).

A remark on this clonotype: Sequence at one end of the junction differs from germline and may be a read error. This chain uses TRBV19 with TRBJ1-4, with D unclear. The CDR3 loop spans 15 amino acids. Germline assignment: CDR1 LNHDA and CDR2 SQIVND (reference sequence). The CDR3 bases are TGTGCCAGTAGTATGCGCGGGCAGCAAAATGAAAAACTGTTTTTC. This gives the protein CASSMRGQQNEKLFF.

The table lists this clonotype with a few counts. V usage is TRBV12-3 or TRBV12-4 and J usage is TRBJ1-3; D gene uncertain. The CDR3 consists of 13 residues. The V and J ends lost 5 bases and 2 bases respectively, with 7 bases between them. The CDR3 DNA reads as TGTGCCAGCAGTCTACATACTGGAAACACCATATATTTT. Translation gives CASSLHTGNTIYF.

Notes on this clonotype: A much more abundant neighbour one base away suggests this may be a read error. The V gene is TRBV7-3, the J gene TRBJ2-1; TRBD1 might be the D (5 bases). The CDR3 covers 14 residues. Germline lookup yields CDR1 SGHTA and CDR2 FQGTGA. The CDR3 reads CASSLTGPKNEQSF. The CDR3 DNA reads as TGTGCCAGCAGCTTAACGGGGCCTAAGAATGAGCAGTCCTTC.

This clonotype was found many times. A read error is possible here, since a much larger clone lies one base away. The CDR3 protein is CANSTGQGPQHF. The CDR3 DNA follows: TGTGCCAACAGTACGGGACAGGGGCCCCAGCATTTT. The chain joins TRBV28 to TRBJ1-5; 9 bases fit TRBD1. The CDR3 contains 12 residues. CDR1 is MDHEN, CDR2 SYDVKM, per germline.

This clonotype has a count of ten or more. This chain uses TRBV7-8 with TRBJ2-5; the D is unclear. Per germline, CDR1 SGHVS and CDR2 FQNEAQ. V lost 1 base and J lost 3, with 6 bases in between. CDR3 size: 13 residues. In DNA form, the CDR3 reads TGTGCCAGCAGCTTAGGTTCAGAAGAGACCCAGTACTTC. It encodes CASSLGSEETQYF.

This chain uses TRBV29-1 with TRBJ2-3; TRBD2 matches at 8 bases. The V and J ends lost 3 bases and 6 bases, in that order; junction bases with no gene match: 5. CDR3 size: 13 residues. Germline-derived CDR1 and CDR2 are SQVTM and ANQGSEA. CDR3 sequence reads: CSVDGGGHDTQYF. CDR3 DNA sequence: TGCAGCGTTGATGGCGGGGGGCACGATACGCAGTATTTT.

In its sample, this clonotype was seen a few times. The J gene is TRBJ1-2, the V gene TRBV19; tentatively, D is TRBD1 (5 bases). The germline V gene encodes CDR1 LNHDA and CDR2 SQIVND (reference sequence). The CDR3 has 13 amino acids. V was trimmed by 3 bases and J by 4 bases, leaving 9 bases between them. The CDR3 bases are TGTGCCAGTAGTATTTGGGGGATCTATGGCTACACCTTC. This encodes CASSIWGIYGYTF.

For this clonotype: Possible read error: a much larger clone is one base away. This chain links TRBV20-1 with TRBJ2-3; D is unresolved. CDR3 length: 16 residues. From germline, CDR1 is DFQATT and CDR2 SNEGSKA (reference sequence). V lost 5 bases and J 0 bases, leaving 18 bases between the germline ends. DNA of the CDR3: TGCAGTGCTCCCCTCCATGGCGCCCCTAGCACAGATACGCAGTATTTT. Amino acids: CSAPLHGAPSTDTQYF.

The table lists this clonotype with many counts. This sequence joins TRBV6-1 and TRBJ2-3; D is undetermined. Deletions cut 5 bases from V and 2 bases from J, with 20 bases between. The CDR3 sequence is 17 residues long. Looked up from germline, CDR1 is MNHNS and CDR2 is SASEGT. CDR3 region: CASSLPRLLESTDTQYF. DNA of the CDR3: TGTGCCAGCAGTCTCCCCCGATTACTGGAGTCCACAGATACGCAGTATTTT.

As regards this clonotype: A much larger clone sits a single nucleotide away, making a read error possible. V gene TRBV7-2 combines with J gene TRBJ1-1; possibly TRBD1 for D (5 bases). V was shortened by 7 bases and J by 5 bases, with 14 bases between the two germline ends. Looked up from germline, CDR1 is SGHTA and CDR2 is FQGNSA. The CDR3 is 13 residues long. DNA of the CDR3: TGTGCCAGCAACCCCCGTCCAGGGACTGAAGCTTTCTTT. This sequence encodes CASNPRPGTEAFF.

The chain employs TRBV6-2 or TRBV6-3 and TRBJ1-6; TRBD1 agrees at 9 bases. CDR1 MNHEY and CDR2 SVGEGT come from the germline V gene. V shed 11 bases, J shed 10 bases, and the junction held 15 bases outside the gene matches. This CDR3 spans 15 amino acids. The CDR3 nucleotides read TGTGCCGGCACGGGAACAGGGGGCGAAGGATCACCCCTCCACTTT. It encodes CAGTGTGGEGSPLHF.

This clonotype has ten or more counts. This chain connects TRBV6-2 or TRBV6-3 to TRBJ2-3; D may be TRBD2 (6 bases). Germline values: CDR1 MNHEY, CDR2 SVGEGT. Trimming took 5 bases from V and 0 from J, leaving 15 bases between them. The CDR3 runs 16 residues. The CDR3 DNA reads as TGTGCCAGCAGTAGCCGGAGGAGGGGCAGCACAGATACGCAGTATTTT. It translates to CASSSRRRGSTDTQYF.

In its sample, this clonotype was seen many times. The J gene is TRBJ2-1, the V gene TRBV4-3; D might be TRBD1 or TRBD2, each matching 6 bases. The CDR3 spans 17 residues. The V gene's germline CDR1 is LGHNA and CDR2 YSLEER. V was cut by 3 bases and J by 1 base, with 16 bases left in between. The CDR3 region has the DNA TGCGCCAGCAGCCAGTTATGGGGGGCCGGATCCTACAATGAGCAGTTCTTC. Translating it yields CASSQLWGAGSYNEQFF.

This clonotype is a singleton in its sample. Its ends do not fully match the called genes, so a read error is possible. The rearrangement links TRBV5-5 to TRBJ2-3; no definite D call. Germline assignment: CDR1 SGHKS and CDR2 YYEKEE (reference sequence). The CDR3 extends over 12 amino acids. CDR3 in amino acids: CASSRPTDTQYF. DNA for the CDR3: TGCGCCAGCAGCAGACCCACAGATACGCAGTATTTT.

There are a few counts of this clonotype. As DNA, the CDR3 is TGCAGCGTCCGGACCTACAATGAGCAGTTCTTC. It codes for CSVRTYNEQFF. The V call is TRBV29-1, the J call TRBJ2-1; D gene ambiguous. CDR3 size: 11 residues. Germline V lookup: CDR1 SQVTM, CDR2 ANQGSEA. The V and J ends lost 6 bases and 2 bases respectively, with 5 bases between them.

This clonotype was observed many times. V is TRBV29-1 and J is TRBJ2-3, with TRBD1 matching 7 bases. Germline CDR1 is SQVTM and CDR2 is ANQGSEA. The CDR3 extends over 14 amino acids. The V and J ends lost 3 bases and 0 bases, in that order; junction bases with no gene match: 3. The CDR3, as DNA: TGCAGCGTTGACGACAGGGTCAGCACAGATACGCAGTATTTT. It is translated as CSVDDRVSTDTQYF.

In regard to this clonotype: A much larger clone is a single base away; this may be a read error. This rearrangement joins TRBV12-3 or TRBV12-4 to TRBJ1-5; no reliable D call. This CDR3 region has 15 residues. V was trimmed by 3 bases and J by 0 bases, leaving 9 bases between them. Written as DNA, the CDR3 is TGTGCCAGCAGTTTTAGCAGTTGTAGCAATCAGCCCCAGCATTTT. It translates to CASSFSSCSNQPQHF.

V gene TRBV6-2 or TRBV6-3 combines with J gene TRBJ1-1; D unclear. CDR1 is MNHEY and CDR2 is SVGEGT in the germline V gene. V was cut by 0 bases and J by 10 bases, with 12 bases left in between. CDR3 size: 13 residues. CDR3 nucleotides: TGTGCCAGCAGTTACTCGCCTCGGGCCGGAGCTTTCTTT. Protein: CASSYSPRAGAFF.

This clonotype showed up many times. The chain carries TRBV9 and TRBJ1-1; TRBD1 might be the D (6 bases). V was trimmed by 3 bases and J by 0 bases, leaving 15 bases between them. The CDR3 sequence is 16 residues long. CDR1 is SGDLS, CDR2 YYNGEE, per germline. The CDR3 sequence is CASSEGSGGLNTEAFF. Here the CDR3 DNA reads TGTGCCAGCAGCGAGGGGTCCGGGGGCCTGAACACTGAAGCTTTCTTT. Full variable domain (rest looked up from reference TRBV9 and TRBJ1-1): DSGVTQTPKHLITATGQRVTLRCSPRSGDLSVYWYQQSLDQGLQFLIQYYNGEERAKGNILERFSAQQFPDLHSELNLSSLELGDSALYFCASSEGSGGLNTEAFFGQGTRLTVV.

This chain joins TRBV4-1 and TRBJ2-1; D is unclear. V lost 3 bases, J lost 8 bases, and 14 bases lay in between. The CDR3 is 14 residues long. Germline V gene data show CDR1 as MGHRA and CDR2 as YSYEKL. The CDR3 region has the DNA TGCGCCAGCAGCCAGCAATTTACGCTTGATGAGCAGTTCTTC. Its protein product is CASSQQFTLDEQFF.

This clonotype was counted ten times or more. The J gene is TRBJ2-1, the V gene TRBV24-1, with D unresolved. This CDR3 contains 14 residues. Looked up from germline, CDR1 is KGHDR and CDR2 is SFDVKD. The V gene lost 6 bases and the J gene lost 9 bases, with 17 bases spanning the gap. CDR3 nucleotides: TGTGCCACCAGTTCCGATCAGGTTTCAGGTGAGCAGTTCTTC. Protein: CATSSDQVSGEQFF.

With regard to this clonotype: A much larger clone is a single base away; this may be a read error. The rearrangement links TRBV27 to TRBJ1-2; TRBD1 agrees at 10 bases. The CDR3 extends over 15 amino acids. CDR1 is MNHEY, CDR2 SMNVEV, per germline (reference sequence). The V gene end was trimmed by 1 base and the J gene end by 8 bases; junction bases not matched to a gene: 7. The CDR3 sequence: CASSLFRTGGQGYTF. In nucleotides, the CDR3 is TGTGCCAGCAGTTTATTCCGGACAGGGGGTCAAGGCTACACCTTC.

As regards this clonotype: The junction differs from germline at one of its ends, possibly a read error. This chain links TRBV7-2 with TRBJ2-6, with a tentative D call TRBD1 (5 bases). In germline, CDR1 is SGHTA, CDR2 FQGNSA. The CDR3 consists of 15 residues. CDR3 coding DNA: TGTGCCAGCAGCTTAAACCCCTCTGGGGCCAACGTCCTCACTTTC. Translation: CASSLNPSGANVLTF.

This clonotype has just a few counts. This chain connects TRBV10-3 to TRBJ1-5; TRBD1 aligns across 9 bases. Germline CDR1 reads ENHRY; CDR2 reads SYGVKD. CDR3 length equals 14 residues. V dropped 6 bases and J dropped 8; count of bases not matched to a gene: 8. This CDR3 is CAISVWGDREPQHF. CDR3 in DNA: TGTGCCATCAGCGTATGGGGGGACAGGGAGCCCCAGCATTTT.

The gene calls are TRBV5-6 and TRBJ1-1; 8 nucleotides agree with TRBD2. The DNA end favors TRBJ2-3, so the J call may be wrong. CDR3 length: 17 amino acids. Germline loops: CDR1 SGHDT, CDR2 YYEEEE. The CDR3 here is CASSHTSGLTSTDTQYF. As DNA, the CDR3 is TGTGCCAGCAGCCATACTAGCGGCCTTACTAGCACAGATACGCAGTATTTT.

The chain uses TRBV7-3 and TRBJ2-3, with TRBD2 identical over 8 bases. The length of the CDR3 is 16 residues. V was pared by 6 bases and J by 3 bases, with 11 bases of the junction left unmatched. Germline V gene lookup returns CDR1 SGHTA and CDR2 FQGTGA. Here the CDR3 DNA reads TGTGCCAGCAGAACTAACGAGGCGGGGGGTACAGATACGCAGTATTTT. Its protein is CASRTNEAGGTDTQYF.

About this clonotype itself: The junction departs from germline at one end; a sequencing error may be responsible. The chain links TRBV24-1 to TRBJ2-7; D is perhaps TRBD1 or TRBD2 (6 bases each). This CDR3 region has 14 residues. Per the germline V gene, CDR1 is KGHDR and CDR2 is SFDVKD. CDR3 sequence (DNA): TGTGCCACCAGTGATTCAGGGGACTCCTACGGGCAGTACTTC. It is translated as CATSDSGDSYGQYF.

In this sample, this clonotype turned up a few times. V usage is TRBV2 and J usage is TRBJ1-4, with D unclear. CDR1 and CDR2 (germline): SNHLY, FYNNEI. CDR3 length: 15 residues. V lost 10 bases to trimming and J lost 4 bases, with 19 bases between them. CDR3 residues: CANLLVGLINEKLFF. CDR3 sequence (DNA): TGTGCCAACCTCCTTGTAGGGCTGATTAATGAAAAACTGTTTTTT.